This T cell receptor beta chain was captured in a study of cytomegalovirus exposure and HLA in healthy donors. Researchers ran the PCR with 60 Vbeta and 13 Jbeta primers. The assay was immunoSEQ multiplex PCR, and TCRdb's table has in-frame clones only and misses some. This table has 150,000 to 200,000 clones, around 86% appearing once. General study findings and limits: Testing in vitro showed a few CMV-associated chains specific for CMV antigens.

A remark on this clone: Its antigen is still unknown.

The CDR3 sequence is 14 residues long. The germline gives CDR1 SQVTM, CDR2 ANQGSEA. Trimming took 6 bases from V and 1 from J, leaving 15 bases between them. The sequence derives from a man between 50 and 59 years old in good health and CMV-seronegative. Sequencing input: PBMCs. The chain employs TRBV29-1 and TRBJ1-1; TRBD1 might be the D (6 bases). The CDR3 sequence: CSVQIQGRNTEAFF. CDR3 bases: TGCAGCGTCCAAATTCAGGGGAGGAACACTGAAGCTTTCTTT.